Below, 6 T cell receptor beta chains from the same sample are listed, as sequenced in a study of T cells in Graves' hyperthyroidism and ophthalmopathy. RNA transcripts gave rise to amplified TCR beta CDR3 regions. First-round RT-PCR with HTBI primers amplified the TCR CDR3 region. MiXCR was run by TCRdb on the multiplex PCR reads, yielding one entry per CDR3 protein. The sample lists approximately 400,000 distinct CDR3 sequences, about 14% occurring once. Sequences were obtained from blood. The receptor set was obtained from a man in his fifties or sixties with Graves' ophthalmopathy.

The chain carries TRBV14 and TRBJ1-2; no firm D call. Trimming left V 1 base short and J 1 base short, with 4 bases between. The CDR3 extends over 13 amino acids. Germline CDR1 and CDR2: SGHDN and FVKESK. CDR3 bases: TGTGCCAGCAGCCAAGGGATTAACTATGGCTACACCTTC. It is translated as CASSQGINYGYTF. The entire variable domain, with the rest obtained from reference TRBV14 and TRBJ1-2, is as follows: EAGVTQFPSHSVIEKGQTVTLRCDPISGHDNLYWYRRVMGKEIKFLLHFVKESKQDESGMPNNRFLAERTGGTYSTLKVQPAELEDSGVYFCASSQGINYGYTFGSGTRLTVV.

This clonotype was seen a handful of times. This rearrangement joins TRBV7-9 to TRBJ2-2; the match to TRBD2 covers 9 bases. Germline trimming cut 5 bases from V and 2 bases from J; bases unmatched to any gene: 15. The CDR3 consists of 19 residues. Germline assignment: CDR1 SEHNR and CDR2 FQNEAQ (reference sequence). The CDR3 region has the DNA TGTGCCAGCAGCCTAGGACTAGCGCACACAACTCTTAACACCGGGGAGCTGTTTTTT. Amino acids: CASSLGLAHTTLNTGELFF. Looking up the rest from reference TRBV7-9 and TRBJ2-2 gives the full variable domain: DTGVSQNPRHKITKRGQNVTFRCDPISEHNRLYWYRQTLGQGPEFLTYFQNEAQLEKSRLLSDRFSAERPKGSFSTLEIQRTEQGDSAMYLCASSLGLAHTTLNTGELFFGEGSRLTVL.

In this sample, this clonotype turned up many times. The chain recombines TRBV14 with TRBJ2-1; 12 bases align to TRBD2. Germline lookup yields CDR1 SGHDN and CDR2 FVKESK. This CDR3 region has 16 residues. Trimming took 0 bases from V and 6 from J; bases not matched to a gene: 3. CDR3 coding DNA: TGTGCCAGCAGCCAAGACCGACTAGCGGGAGTCAATGAGCAGTTCTTC. Translation gives CASSQDRLAGVNEQFF.

This clonotype came up many times. This chain uses TRBV7-6 with TRBJ2-7; 9 bases line up with TRBD2. This CDR3 region has 14 residues. Per germline, CDR1 SGHVS and CDR2 FNYEAQ. The V and J ends lost 4 bases and 0 bases, in that order; junction bases with no gene match: 1. CDR3 DNA: TGTGCCAGCAGCTCTAGCGGGGTCTCCTACGAGCAGTACTTC. It encodes CASSSSGVSYEQYF.

This clonotype has ten or more counts. This chain uses TRBV7-9 with TRBJ1-1; D is unclear. The germline CDR1 and CDR2 sequences are SEHNR and FQNEAQ (reference sequence). The germline V and J ends were trimmed by 4 bases and 3 bases, with 3 bases remaining between them. The CDR3 has 11 amino acids. The CDR3 sequence: CASSWDTEAFF. The CDR3 bases are TGTGCCAGCAGCTGGGACACTGAAGCTTTCTTT.

This clonotype was counted a few times. The V and J genes are TRBV24-1 and TRBJ2-7, with D possibly being TRBD2 (6 bases). The CDR3 length is 16 residues. Germline loops: CDR1 KGHDR, CDR2 SFDVKD. Between the trimmed V and J ends, which lost 1 base and 0 bases, there was a span of 12 bases. The CDR3 sequence is CATSDFDRETSYEQYF. CDR3 in DNA: TGTGCCACCAGTGATTTCGACCGGGAGACCTCCTACGAGCAGTACTTC.